This is a list of T cell receptor beta chains from one sample in a study of lymphopenia after photon versus proton radiotherapy. Produced via immunoSEQ multiplex PCR; TCRdb's table is partial and in-frame only. The repertoire includes 35,000 to 45,000 clones, approximately 82% of them detected once, and around 25% sits in the top ten. The sample in question was peripheral blood, obtained from a patient treated with proton-based radiotherapy. All receptors derive from a woman between 70 and 85 years old with pancreatic cancer. CDR3s include the opening cysteine and the closing phenylalanine or tryptophan. The D gene is left open where the match is weak. The size entry is marked missing in some rows and otherwise reads once, few, many or a size class.

abundance | j_gene | v_gene | d_gene | CDR3nt | CDR3aa
. | TRBJ2-2 | TRBV7-3 | . | TGTGCCAGCAGCCGGGGCGGGTCCGGACTCCTCACCGGGGAGCTGTTTTTT | CASSRGGSGLLTGELFF
once | TRBJ1-5 | TRBV19 | TRBD1 | TGTGCCAGTAGTACCCTCGACAGGGGCAATCAGCCCCAGCATTTT | CASSTLDRGNQPQHF
. | TRBJ2-2 | TRBV29-1 | TRBD2 | TGCAGCGTCGGGAGACTAGCGGGAGGGGACACCGGGGAGCTGTTTTTT | CSVGRLAGGDTGELFF
. | TRBJ2-7 | TRBV21-1 | . | TGTGCCAGCAGCCCGGATAGGGGGAGGGCCCCCCACGAGCAGTACTTC | CASSPDRGRAPHEQYF
. | TRBJ2-3 | TRBV6-5 | TRBD2 | TGTGCCAGCAGTTACGCCACGGCGGGGGAGGATACGCAGTATTTT | CASSYATAGEDTQYF
once | TRBJ2-5 | TRBV5-4 | . | TGTGCCAGCAGCTTGGATTCGGGCAGCCAAGAGACCCAGTACTTC | CASSLDSGSQETQYF
. | TRBJ1-1 | TRBV7-9 | . | TGTGCCAGCAGCAGAACCGGGACATCTAACACTGAAGCTTTCTTT | CASSRTGTSNTEAFF
. | TRBJ2-7 | TRBV6-5 | . | TGTGCCAGCAGGGGCGAATTGGTTACCTACGAGCAGTACTTC | CASRGELVTYEQYF
. | TRBJ2-1 | TRBV6-1 | . | TGTGCCAGCAGCGCCCTACATACTAGCTTTGAGCAGTTCTTC | CASSALHTSFEQFF
few | TRBJ2-7 | TRBV28 | . | TGTGCCAGCAGTTTAAACCCCTCCGAGCAGTACTTC | CASSLNPSEQYF
. | TRBJ1-1 | TRBV25-1 | . | TGTGCCAGCAGAGGTCCGATTGAAGCTTTCTTT | CASRGPIEAFF
. | TRBJ2-1 | TRBV10-3 | . | TGTGCCATCAGTGAGCCGGGACGGACCAACAATGAGCAGTTCTTC | CAISEPGRTNNEQFF
. | TRBJ1-6 | TRBV5-1 | . | TGCGCCAGCATCTTTAAGGGGGGGAATTCACCCCTCCACTTT | CASIFKGGNSPLHF
. | TRBJ1-5 | TRBV28 | . | TGTGCCAGCAGTTTAGCAGGGGCGGGTCAGCCCCAGCATTTT | CASSLAGAGQPQHF
. | TRBJ1-1 | TRBV15 | . | TGTGCCACCAGCAGAGGGGCAACGGCGAACACTGAAGCTTTCTTT | CATSRGATANTEAFF
. | TRBJ2-7 | TRBV30 | . | TGTGCCTGGAGTGGTAGGGAAGGCTACGAGCAGTACTTC | CAWSGREGYEQYF
. | TRBJ1-2 | TRBV7-9 | . | TGTGCCAGCAGCTTAGATCCCCCTAACTATGGCTACACCTTC | CASSLDPPNYGYTF
. | TRBJ2-1 | TRBV9 | TRBD2 | TGTGCCAGCAGCGTGGGACTAGCGGGAGAGTACAATGAGCAGTTCTTC | CASSVGLAGEYNEQFF
once | TRBJ2-3 | TRBV9 | . | TGTGCCAGCAGCGTAGGTTTTCTAGATGCAGATACGCAGTATTTT | CASSVGFLDADTQYF
few | TRBJ2-7 | TRBV2 | . | TGTGCCAGCAGTGGCCAGACCTACGAGCAGTACTTC | CASSGQTYEQYF
once | TRBJ1-3 | TRBV14 | TRBD1 | TGTGCCAGCAGCTACAGGACAGGGGGATTGGTCTCTGGAAACACCATATATTTT | CASSYRTGGLVSGNTIYF
. | TRBJ2-1 | TRBV7-2 | . | TGTGCCAGCAGCACCTATAGCGAGAATGAGCAGTTCTTC | CASSTYSENEQFF
. | TRBJ2-5 | TRBV7-7 | TRBD1 | TGTGCTAGCAGCTCCAACAGGGGAGAGACCCAGTACTTC | CASSSNRGETQYF
. | TRBJ1-2 | TRBV5-6 | . | TGTGCCAGCAGCTTGGGTGGGGGTCGAGGCTACACCTTC | CASSLGGGRGYTF
. | TRBJ2-7 | TRBV28 | . | TGTGCCAGCAGTTTAACTCGGGACGAGCAGTACTTC | CASSLTRDEQYF
. | TRBJ2-3 | TRBV28 | . | TGTGCCAGCGGCTACCTAGATACGCAGTATTTT | CASGYLDTQYF
. | TRBJ2-7 | TRBV9 | TRBD2 | TGTGCCAGCAGCCCCGGACTAGCGGGATTAGCCTACGAGCAGTACTTC | CASSPGLAGLAYEQYF
. | TRBJ2-7 | TRBV7-8 | . | TGTGCCAGCACGGTGCAGGGCAACGAGCAGTACTTC | CASTVQGNEQYF
. | TRBJ1-3 | TRBV6-5 | TRBD1 | TGTGCCAGCAGTTCCCAGGGGGCGTATGGAAACACCATATATTTT | CASSSQGAYGNTIYF
. | TRBJ2-2 | TRBV19 | . | TGTGCCAGTAGCTCCTCTGGCGGGGCCGGGGAGCTGTTTTTT | CASSSSGGAGELFF
. | TRBJ1-2 | TRBV15 | . | TGTGCCACCTCTGAGGGGCTTCTTCGGAGGTATGGCTACACCTTC | CATSEGLLRRYGYTF